What follows describes a single T cell receptor beta chain. The source of the sample is a study of control samples from healthy donors and cancer patients. Repertoires were generated with immunoSEQ multiplex PCR, while TCRdb's copy carries only in-frame clones and drops some. Altogether about 130,000 clones are present, about 94% being singletons, with the ten largest covering 12% to 15%. CDR1 is KGHDR and CDR2 is SFDVKD in the germline V gene. The trim removed 3 bases at V and 2 bases at J, leaving 13 bases unmatched. The CDR3 runs to 18 residues. Source material: PBMCs. This receptor was taken from a man aged 55-75 years with colorectal cancer. The rearrangement joins TRBV24-1 to TRBJ2-5, with 8 bases lining up with TRBD1. CDR3 bases: TGTGCCACCAGTGATCGCTCTACCACAGGGGGTTGGCAAGAGACCCAGTACTTC. The encoded protein is CATSDRSTTGGWQETQYF.